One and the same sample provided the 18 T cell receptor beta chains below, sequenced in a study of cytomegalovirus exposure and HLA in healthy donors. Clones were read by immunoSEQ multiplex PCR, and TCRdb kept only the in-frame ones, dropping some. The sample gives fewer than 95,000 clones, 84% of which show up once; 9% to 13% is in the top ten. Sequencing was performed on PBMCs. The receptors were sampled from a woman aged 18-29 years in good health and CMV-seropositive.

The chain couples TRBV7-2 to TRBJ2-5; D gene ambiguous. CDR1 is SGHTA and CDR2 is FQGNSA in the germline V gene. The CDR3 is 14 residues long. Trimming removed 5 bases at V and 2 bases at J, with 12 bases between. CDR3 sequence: CASSRAAAQETQYF. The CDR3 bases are TGTGCCAGCAGCCGTGCGGCGGCTCAAGAGACCCAGTACTTC. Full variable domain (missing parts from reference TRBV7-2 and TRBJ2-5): GAGVSQSPSNKVTEKGKDVELRCDPISGHTALYWYRQSLGQGLEFLIYFQGNSAPDKSGLPSDRFSAERTGGSVSTLTIQRTQQEDSAVYLCASSRAAAQETQYFGPGTRLLVL.

The CDR3 sequence: CASSFGQGNEKLFF. The CDR3 nucleotides are TGTGCCAGCAGCTTTGGACAGGGGAATGAAAAACTGTTTTTT. V is TRBV11-2 and J is TRBJ1-4; 9 bases map to TRBD1. This CDR3 is 14 amino acids long. The ends lost 3 bases at V and 5 bases at J; junction bases unmatched: 1. Germline CDR1 is SGHAT and CDR2 is FQNNGV.

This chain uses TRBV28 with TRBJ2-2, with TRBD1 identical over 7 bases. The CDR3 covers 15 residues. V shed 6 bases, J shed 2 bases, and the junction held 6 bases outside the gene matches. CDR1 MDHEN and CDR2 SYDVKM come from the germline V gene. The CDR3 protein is CASSSTGFNTGELFF. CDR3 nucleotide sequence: TGTGCCAGCAGCTCGACAGGGTTTAACACCGGGGAGCTGTTTTTT.

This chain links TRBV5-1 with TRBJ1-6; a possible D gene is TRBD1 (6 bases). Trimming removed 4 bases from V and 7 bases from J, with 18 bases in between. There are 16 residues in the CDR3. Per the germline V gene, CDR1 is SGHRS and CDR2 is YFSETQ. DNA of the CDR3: TGCGCCAGCAGCAGCAGGGGCGCAATAGAAAATTCACCCCTCCACTTT. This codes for CASSSRGAIENSPLHF.

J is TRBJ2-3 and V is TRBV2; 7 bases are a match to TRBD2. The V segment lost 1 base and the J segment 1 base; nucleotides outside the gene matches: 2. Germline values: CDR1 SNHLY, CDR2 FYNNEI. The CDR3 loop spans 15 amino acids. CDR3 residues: CASSEGLAGTDTQYF. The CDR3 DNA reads TGTGCCAGCAGTGAAGGGCTAGCGGGCACAGATACGCAGTATTTT.

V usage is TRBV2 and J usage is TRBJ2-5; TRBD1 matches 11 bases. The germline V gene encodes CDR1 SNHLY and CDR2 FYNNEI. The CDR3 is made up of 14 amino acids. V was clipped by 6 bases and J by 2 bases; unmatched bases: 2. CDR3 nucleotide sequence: TGTGCCAGCAGGGGGGACAGGGGGCAAGAGACCCAGTACTTC. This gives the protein CASRGDRGQETQYF. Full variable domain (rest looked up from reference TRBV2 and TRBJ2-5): EPEVTQTPSHQVTQMGQEVILRCVPISNHLYFYWYRQILGQKVEFLVSFYNNEISEKSEIFDDQFSVERPDGSNFTLKIRSTKLEDSAMYFCASRGDRGQETQYFGPGTRLLVL.

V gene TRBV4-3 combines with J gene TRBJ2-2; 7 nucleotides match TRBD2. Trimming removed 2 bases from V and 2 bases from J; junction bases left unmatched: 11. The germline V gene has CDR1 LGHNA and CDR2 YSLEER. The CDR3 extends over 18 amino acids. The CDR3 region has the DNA TGCGCCAGCAGCCAACCGGGAACTAGCGTCGGAAACACCGGGGAGCTGTTTTTT. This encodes CASSQPGTSVGNTGELFF.

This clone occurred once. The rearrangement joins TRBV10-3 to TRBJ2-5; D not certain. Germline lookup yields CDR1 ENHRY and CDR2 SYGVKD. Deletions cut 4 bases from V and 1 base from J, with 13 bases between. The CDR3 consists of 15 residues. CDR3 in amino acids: CAISVTPSGQETQYF. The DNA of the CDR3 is TGTGCCATCAGTGTCACTCCCTCGGGCCAAGAGACCCAGTACTTC.

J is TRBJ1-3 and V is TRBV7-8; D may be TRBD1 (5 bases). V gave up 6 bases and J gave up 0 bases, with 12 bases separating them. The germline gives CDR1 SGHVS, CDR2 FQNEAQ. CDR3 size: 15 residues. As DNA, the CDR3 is TGTGCCAGCAGTATAGGAGGGGCCTCTGGAAACACCATATATTTT. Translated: CASSIGGASGNTIYF.

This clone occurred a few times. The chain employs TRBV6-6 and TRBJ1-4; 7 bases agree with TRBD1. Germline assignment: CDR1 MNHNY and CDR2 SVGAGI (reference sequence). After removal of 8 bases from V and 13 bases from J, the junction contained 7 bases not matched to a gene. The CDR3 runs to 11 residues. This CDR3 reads CASWTGAILFF. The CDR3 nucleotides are TGTGCCAGCTGGACAGGAGCCATACTGTTTTTT.

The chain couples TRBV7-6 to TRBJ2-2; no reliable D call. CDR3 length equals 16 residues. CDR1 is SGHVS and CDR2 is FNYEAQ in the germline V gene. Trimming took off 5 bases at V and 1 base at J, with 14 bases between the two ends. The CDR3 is CASSTRSTENTGELFF. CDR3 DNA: TGTGCCAGCAGCACGAGATCTACAGAGAACACCGGGGAGCTGTTTTTT.

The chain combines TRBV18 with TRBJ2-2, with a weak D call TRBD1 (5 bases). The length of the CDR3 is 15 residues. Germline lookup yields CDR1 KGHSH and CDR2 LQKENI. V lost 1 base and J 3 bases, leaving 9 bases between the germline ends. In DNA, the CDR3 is TGTGCCAGCTCACCACGCCAGGGTGACACCGGGGAGCTGTTTTTT. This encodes CASSPRQGDTGELFF.

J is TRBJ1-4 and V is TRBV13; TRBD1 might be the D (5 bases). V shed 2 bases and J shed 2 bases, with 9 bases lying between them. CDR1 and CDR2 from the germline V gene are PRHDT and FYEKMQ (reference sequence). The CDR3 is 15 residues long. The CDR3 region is CASSLRAGTNEKLFF. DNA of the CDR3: TGTGCCAGCAGCTTACGGGCAGGGACTAATGAAAAACTGTTTTTT. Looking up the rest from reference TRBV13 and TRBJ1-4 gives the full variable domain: AAGVIQSPRHLIKEKRETATLKCYPIPRHDTVYWYQQGPGQDPQFLISFYEKMQSDKGSIPDRFSAQQFSDYHSELNMSSLELGDSALYFCASSLRAGTNEKLFFGSGTQLSVL.

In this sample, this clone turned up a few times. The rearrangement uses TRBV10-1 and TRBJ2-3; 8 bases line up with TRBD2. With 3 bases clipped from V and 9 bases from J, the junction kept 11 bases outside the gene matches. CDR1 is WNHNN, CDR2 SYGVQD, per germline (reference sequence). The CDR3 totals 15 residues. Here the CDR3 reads CASSDWRGEGATQYF. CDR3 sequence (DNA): TGCGCCAGCAGTGATTGGCGGGGGGAAGGGGCGACGCAGTATTTT.

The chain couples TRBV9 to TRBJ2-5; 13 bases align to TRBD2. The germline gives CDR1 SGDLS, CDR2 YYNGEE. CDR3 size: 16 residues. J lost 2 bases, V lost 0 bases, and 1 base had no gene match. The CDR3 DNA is TGTGCCAGCAGCGTAGGACTAGCGGGGGGACAAGAGACCCAGTACTTC. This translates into CASSVGLAGGQETQYF.

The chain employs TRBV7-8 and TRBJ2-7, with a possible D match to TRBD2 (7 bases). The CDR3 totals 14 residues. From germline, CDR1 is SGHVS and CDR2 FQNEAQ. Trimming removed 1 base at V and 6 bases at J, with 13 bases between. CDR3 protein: CASSLVGGEAEQYF. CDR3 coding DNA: TGTGCCAGCAGCTTAGTAGGGGGGGAGGCCGAGCAGTACTTC.

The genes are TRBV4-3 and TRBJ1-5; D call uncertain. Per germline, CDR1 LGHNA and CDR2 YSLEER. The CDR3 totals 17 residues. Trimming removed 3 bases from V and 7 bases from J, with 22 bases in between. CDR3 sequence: CASSQGDRRSPGQPQHF. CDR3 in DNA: TGCGCCAGCAGCCAGGGTGATAGACGGTCGCCGGGGCAGCCCCAGCATTTT.

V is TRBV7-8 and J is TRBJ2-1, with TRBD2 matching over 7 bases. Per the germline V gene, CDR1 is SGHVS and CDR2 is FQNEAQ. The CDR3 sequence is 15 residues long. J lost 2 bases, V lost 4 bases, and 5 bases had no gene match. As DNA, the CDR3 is TGTGCCAGCAGCTCACATGGGGGGGCCTACAATGAGCAGTTCTTC. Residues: CASSSHGGAYNEQFF.